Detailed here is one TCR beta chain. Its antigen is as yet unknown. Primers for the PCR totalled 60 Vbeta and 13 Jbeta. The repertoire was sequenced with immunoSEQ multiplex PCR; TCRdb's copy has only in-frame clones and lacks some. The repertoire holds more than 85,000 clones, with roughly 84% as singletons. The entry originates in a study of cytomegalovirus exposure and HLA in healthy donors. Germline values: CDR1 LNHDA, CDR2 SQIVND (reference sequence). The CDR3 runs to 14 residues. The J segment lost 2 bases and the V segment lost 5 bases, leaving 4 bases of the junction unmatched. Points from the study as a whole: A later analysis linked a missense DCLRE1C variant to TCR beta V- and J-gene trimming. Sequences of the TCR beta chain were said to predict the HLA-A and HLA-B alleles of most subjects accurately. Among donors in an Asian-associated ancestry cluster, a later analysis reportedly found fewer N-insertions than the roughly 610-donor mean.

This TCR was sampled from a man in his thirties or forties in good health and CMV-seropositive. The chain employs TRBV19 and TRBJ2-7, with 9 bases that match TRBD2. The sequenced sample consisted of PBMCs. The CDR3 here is CASSPSGATYEQYF. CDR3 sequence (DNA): TGTGCCAGTAGTCCTAGCGGGGCAACCTACGAGCAGTACTTC.